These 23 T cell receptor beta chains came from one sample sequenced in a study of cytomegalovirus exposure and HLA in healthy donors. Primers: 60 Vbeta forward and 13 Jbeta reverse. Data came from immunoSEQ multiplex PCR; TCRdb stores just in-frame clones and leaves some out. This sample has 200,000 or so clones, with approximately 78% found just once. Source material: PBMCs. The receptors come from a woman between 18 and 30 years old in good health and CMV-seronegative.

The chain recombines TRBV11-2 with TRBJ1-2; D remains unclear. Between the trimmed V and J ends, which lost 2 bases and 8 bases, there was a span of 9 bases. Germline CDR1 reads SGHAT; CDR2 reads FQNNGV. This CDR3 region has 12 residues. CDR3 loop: CASSLTDRGYTF. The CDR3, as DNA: TGTGCCAGCAGCTTAACAGACCGAGGCTACACCTTC.

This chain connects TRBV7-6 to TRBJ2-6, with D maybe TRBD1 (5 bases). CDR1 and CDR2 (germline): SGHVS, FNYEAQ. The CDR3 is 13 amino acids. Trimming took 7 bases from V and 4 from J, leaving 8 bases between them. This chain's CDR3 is CASKGSGANVLTF. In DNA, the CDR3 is TGTGCCAGCAAGGGGTCCGGGGCCAACGTCCTGACTTTC.

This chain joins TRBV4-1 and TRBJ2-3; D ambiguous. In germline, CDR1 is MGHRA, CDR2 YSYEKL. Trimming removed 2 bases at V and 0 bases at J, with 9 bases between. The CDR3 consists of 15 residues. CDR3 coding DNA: TGCGCCAGCAGCCAACCGAGTCTCAGCACAGATACGCAGTATTTT. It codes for CASSQPSLSTDTQYF.

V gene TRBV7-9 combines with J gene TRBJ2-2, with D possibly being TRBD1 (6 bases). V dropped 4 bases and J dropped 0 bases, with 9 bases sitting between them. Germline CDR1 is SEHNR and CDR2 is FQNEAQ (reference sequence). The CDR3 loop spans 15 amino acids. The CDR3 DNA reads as TGTGCCAGCAGCTCCTGGACAGCGAACACCGGGGAGCTGTTTTTT. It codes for CASSSWTANTGELFF.

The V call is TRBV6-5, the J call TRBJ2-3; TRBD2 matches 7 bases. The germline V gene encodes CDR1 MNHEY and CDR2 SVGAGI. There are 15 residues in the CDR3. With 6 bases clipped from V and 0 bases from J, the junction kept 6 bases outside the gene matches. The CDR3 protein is CASRPLADSTDTQYF. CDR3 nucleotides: TGTGCCAGCAGGCCCCTAGCGGACAGCACAGATACGCAGTATTTT.

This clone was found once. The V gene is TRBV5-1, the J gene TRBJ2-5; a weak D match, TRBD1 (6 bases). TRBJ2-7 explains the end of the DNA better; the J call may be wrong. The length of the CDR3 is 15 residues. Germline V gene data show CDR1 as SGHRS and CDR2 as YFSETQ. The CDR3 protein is CASSPPGQFQSEQYF. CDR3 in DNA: TGCGCCAGCAGCCCCCCCGGACAGTTTCAATCCGAGCAGTACTTC.

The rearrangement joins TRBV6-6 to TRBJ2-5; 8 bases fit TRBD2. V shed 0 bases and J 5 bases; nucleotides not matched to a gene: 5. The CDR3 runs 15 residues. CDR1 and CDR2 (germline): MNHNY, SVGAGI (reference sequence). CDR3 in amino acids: CASSYSSGGMETQYF. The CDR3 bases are TGTGCCAGCAGTTACTCCAGCGGGGGAATGGAGACCCAGTACTTC.

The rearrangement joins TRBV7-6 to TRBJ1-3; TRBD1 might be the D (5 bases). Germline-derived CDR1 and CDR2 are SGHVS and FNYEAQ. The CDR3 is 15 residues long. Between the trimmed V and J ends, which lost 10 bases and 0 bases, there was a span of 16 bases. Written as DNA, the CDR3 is TGTGCCACCACGAGGCGGGACGTCTCTGGAAACACCATATATTTT. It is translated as CATTRRDVSGNTIYF.

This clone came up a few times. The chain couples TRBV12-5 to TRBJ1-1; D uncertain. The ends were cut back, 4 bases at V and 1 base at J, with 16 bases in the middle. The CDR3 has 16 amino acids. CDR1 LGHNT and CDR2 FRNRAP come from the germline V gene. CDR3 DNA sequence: TGTGCTAGTGGTTCATTCCCCAAAACACCGAACACTGAAGCTTTCTTT. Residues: CASGSFPKTPNTEAFF.

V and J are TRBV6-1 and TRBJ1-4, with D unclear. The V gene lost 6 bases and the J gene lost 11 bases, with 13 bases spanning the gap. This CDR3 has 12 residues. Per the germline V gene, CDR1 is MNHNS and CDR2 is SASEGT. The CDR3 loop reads CASSPPGGKLFF. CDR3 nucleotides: TGTGCCAGCAGCCCCCCGGGTGGCAAACTGTTTTTT.

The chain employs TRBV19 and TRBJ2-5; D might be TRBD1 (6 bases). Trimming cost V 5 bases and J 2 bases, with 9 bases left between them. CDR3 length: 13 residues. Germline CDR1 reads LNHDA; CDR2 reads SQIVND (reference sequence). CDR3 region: CASSDQGQETQYF. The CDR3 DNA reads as TGTGCCAGTAGTGATCAGGGGCAAGAGACCCAGTACTTC.

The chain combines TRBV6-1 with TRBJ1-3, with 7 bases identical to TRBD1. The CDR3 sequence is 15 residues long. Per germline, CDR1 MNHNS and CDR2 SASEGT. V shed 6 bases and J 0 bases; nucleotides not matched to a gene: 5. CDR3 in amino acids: CASSEGQSSGNTIYF. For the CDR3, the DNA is TGTGCCAGCAGCGAGGGACAGAGCTCTGGAAACACCATATATTTT.

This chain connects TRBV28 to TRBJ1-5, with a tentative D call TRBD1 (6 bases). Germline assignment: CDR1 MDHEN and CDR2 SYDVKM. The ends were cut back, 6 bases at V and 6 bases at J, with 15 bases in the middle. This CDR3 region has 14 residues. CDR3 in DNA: TGTGCCAGCAGGCTACAGGGTGGAGGTCAGCCCCAGCATTTT. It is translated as CASRLQGGGQPQHF.

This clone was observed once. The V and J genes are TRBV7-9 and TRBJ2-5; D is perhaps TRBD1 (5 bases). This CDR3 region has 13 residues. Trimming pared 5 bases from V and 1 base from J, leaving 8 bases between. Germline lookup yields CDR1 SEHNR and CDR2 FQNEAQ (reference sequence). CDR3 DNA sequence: TGTGCCAGCAGCCGACAGTCCCAAGAGACCCAGTACTTC. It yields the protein CASSRQSQETQYF.

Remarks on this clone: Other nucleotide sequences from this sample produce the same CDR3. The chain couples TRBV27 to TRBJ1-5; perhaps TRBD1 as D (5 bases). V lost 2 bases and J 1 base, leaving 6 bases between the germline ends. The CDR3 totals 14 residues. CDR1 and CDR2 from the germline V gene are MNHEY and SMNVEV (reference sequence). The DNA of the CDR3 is TGTGCCAGCAGTTTACGGGGGAGCAATCAGCCCCAGCATTTT. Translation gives CASSLRGSNQPQHF.

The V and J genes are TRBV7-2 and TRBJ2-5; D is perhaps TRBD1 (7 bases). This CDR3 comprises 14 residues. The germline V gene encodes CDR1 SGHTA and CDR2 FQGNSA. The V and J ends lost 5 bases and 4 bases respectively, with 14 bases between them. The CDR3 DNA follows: TGTGCCAGCAGCGTCGGAGGGGGCGGAGAGACCCAGTACTTC. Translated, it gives CASSVGGGGETQYF.

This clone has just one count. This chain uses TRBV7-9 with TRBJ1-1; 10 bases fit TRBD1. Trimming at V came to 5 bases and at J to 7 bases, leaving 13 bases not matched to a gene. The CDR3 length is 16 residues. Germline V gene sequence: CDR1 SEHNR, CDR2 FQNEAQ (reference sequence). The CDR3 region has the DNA TGTGCCAGCAGCCTACGGACAGGGGGAGAGGGAATTGAAGCTTTCTTT. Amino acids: CASSLRTGGEGIEAFF.

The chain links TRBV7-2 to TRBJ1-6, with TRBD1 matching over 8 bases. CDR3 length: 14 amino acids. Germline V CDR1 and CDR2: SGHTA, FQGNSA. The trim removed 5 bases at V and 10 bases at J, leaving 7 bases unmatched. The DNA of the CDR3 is TGTGCCAGCAGCACCGGACAGGGACCCTCACCCCTCCACTTT. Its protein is CASSTGQGPSPLHF.

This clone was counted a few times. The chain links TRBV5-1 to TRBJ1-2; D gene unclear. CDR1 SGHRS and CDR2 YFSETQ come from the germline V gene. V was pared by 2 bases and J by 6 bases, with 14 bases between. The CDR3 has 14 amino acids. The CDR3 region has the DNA TGCGCCAGCAGCTTCGCGCGGTTGTCCGATGGCTACACCTTC. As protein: CASSFARLSDGYTF.

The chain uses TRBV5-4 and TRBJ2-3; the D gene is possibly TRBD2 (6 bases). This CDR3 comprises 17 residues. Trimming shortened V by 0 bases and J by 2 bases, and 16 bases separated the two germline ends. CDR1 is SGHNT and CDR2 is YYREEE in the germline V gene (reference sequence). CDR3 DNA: TGTGCCAGCAGCTTGGGGGGGGTGGGCGGACCCACAGATACGCAGTATTTT. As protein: CASSLGGVGGPTDTQYF. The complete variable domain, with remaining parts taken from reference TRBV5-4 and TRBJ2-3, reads ETGVTQSPTHLIKTRGQQVTLRCSSQSGHNTVSWYQQALGQGPQFIFQYYREEENGRGNFPPRFSGLQFPNYSSELNVNALELDDSALYLCASSLGGVGGPTDTQYFGPGTRLTVL.

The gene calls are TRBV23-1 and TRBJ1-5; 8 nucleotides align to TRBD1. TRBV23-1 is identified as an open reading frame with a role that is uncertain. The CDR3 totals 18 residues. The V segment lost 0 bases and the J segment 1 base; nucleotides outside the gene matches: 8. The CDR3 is CASSQSRTGPWSNQPQHF. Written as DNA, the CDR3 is TGCGCCAGCAGTCAATCCCGGACAGGGCCATGGAGCAATCAGCCCCAGCATTTT.

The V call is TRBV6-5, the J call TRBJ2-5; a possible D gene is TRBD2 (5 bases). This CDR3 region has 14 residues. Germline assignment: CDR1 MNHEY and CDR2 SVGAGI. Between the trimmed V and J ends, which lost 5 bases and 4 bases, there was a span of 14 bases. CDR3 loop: CASSSRGIVETQYF. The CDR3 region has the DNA TGTGCCAGCAGTAGTCGGGGAATCGTAGAGACCCAGTACTTC.

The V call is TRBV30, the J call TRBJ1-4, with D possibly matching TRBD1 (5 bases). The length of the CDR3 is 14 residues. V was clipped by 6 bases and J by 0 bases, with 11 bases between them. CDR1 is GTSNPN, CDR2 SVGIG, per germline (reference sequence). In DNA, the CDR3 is TGTGCCTGCACAGGACGGACAACTAATGAAAAACTGTTTTTT. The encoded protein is CACTGRTTNEKLFF.